Each of the 26 T cell receptor beta chains below was sequenced from the same sample in a study of T cell responses to AZD1222 COVID-19 vaccine. Sequencing was performed with immunoSEQ multiplex PCR; in TCRdb, only in-frame clones are kept and a portion is missing. The sample shows some 140,000 clones, more than 85% of them seen only once. This material consisted of peripheral blood, taken on day 0 of AZD1222 vaccination. The receptors shown here come from an adult in good health.

This clone was detected once. The rearrangement joins TRBV9 to TRBJ2-3; the match to TRBD1 covers 7 bases. Germline assignment: CDR1 SGDLS and CDR2 YYNGEE. The CDR3 is 14 amino acids. The V and J ends lost 0 bases and 6 bases, in that order; junction bases with no gene match: 4. This chain's CDR3 is CASSVERGQDTQYF. The CDR3 nucleotides are TGTGCCAGCAGCGTAGAGAGGGGGCAGGATACGCAGTATTTT. The full variable domain, in which reference TRBV9 and TRBJ2-3 provide the parts outside the CDR3, is DSGVTQTPKHLITATGQRVTLRCSPRSGDLSVYWYQQSLDQGLQFLIQYYNGEERAKGNILERFSAQQFPDLHSELNLSSLELGDSALYFCASSVERGQDTQYFGPGTRLTVL.

The chain is built from TRBV29-1 and TRBJ1-3; 9 nucleotides agree with TRBD1. The CDR3 runs to 15 residues. The ends lost 1 base at V and 2 bases at J; junction bases unmatched: 3. The germline CDR1 and CDR2 sequences are SQVTM and ANQGSEA. The CDR3 region has the DNA TGCAGCGTTGAAGTGGGACAGGGCACTGGAAACACCATATATTTT. Residues: CSVEVGQGTGNTIYF.

The table lists this clone with a few counts. The V call is TRBV13, the J call TRBJ2-7, with 7 bases lining up with TRBD1. Trimming removed 2 bases from V and 6 bases from J; junction bases left unmatched: 7. The CDR3 loop spans 14 amino acids. Per the germline V gene, CDR1 is PRHDT and CDR2 is FYEKMQ (reference sequence). CDR3 amino acids: CASSLQGVSSEQYF. CDR3 nucleotides: TGTGCCAGCAGCTTACAGGGGGTATCGAGCGAGCAGTACTTC.

The V gene is TRBV5-1, the J gene TRBJ1-1, with unresolved D. This CDR3 has 16 residues. In germline, CDR1 is SGHRS, CDR2 YFSETQ. The V end lost 0 bases, the J end lost 0 bases, and 12 bases lay between the germline ends. DNA for the CDR3: TGCGCCAGCAGCTTGGATCTTCAGTACATGAACACTGAAGCTTTCTTT. Translated: CASSLDLQYMNTEAFF.

The chain couples TRBV21-1 to TRBJ1-3; the tabulated D call, TRBD1, remains unverified against the DNA. TRBV21-1 is shown as a pseudogene. The CDR3 has 15 residues. The CDR3 loop reads CASSKKTGVGNTIYF. The CDR3, as DNA: TGTGCCAGCAGCAAAAAGACAGGGGTCGGAAACACCATATATTTT.

The CDR3 loop reads CASSQEWRGPDTQYF. In nucleotides, the CDR3 is TGCGCCAGCAGCCAAGAATGGCGGGGACCCGATACGCAGTATTTT. The chain couples TRBV4-3 to TRBJ2-3; D perhaps matches TRBD2 (6 bases). The CDR3 consists of 15 residues. V was pared by 0 bases and J by 6 bases, with 13 bases between. Germline V gene data show CDR1 as LGHNA and CDR2 as YSLEER.

V gene TRBV14 combines with J gene TRBJ2-7, with D uncertain. Germline lookup yields CDR1 SGHDN and CDR2 FVKESK. The V end lost 0 bases, the J end lost 3 bases, and 12 bases lay between the germline ends. This CDR3 has 15 residues. CDR3 sequence reads: CASSQEGFSHYEQYF. CDR3 sequence (DNA): TGTGCCAGCAGCCAAGAAGGGTTCAGTCACTACGAGCAGTACTTC.

This rearrangement joins TRBV4-2 to TRBJ1-2, with a weak D call TRBD1 (5 bases). The length of the CDR3 is 13 residues. Germline CDR1 is LGHNA and CDR2 is YNFKEQ. V shed 0 bases and J shed 6 bases, with 8 bases lying between them. The chain's CDR3 is CASSQDPGHGYTF. CDR3 bases: TGTGCCAGCAGCCAAGATCCAGGGCATGGCTACACCTTC.

This rearrangement joins TRBV6-5 to TRBJ2-5; no definite D call. From germline, CDR1 is MNHEY and CDR2 SVGAGI. The CDR3 contains 14 residues. The V end lost 7 bases, the J end lost 7 bases, and 19 bases lay between the germline ends. DNA for the CDR3: TGTGCCAGCATCGGTGGGATCCTAAGGCGGACCCAGTACTTC. It specifies CASIGGILRRTQYF.

The chain has TRBV11-3 and TRBJ2-1; a weak D match, TRBD2 (5 bases). Germline V CDR1 and CDR2: SGHNT, YENEEA. Trimming took off 4 bases at V and 3 bases at J, with 10 bases between the two ends. This CDR3 comprises 14 residues. CDR3 in amino acids: CASSSDGNYNEQFF. CDR3 nucleotide sequence: TGTGCCAGCAGCTCAGACGGGAACTACAATGAGCAGTTCTTC.

V and J are TRBV14 and TRBJ1-1, with no clear D. CDR1 is SGHDN and CDR2 is FVKESK in the germline V gene. Trimming pared 1 base from V and 7 bases from J, leaving 16 bases between. CDR3 length: 15 amino acids. The CDR3 DNA reads TGTGCCAGCAGCCAAGTTGGCGCGCTGGGAGGTGAAGCTTTCTTT. This sequence encodes CASSQVGALGGEAFF.

The genes are TRBV7-9 and TRBJ1-2; 8 bases line up with TRBD1. Germline assignment: CDR1 SEHNR and CDR2 FQNEAQ (reference sequence). V lost 6 bases and J lost 2; bases outside the gene matches: 5. The CDR3 loop spans 14 amino acids. The CDR3 region has the DNA TGTGCCAGCAGTTCTTACAGGGGGAACTATGGCTACACCTTC. Translating gives CASSSYRGNYGYTF.

The chain is built from TRBV5-5 and TRBJ1-2; D unresolved. The ends were cut back, 0 bases at V and 0 bases at J, with 6 bases in the middle. There are 14 residues in the CDR3. The germline V gene has CDR1 SGHKS and CDR2 YYEKEE (reference sequence). The CDR3 reads CASSLGTPNYGYTF. The DNA of the CDR3 is TGTGCCAGCAGCTTGGGGACGCCTAACTATGGCTACACCTTC.

The chain links TRBV4-2 to TRBJ1-6; D is undetermined. With 0 bases removed from V and 9 bases from J, the gap between germline ends came to 12 bases. Germline V lookup: CDR1 LGHNA, CDR2 YNFKEQ. This CDR3 is 15 amino acids long. The CDR3 region is CASSQDRVGRSPLHF. The CDR3 DNA reads as TGTGCCAGCAGCCAAGATAGGGTAGGGCGTTCACCCCTCCACTTT.

The count of this clone is one. The chain recombines TRBV3-1 (or the pseudogene TRBV3-2) with TRBJ2-2; possible D gene TRBD1, 5 bases. Per the germline V gene, CDR1 is LGHDT and CDR2 is YNNKEL (reference sequence). This CDR3 spans 14 amino acids. V dropped 8 bases and J dropped 6 bases, with 16 bases sitting between them. CDR3 in DNA: TGTGCCAGCGTAGGGGCCGCCAACTCCGGGGAGCTGTTTTTT. Translating it yields CASVGAANSGELFF.

This clone was observed once. The chain links TRBV15 to TRBJ1-1; D unclear. The CDR3 length is 11 residues. The V gene lost 3 bases and the J gene lost 7 bases, with 6 bases spanning the gap. Germline CDR1 is LNHNV and CDR2 is YYDKDF (reference sequence). The CDR3 region is CATSSRHEAFF. The CDR3 DNA reads as TGTGCCACCAGCAGCCGTCATGAAGCTTTCTTT.

J is TRBJ1-1 and V is TRBV7-2, with TRBD1 matching 8 bases. The CDR3 is 15 amino acids. J lost 10 bases, V lost 5 bases, and 15 bases had no gene match. Germline V CDR1 and CDR2: SGHTA, FQGNSA. CDR3 loop: CASSISGQGALRAFF. The CDR3 DNA follows: TGTGCCAGCAGCATCTCTGGACAGGGTGCCTTGAGAGCTTTCTTT.

This chain joins TRBV7-4 and TRBJ1-2; D gene uncertain. From germline, CDR1 is SGHVT and CDR2 SQSDAQ. The CDR3 consists of 10 residues. Trimming left V 5 bases short and J 8 bases short, with 6 bases between. The CDR3 nucleotides read TGTGCCAGCAGCCCCGAGGGCTACACCTTC. The encoded protein is CASSPEGYTF. The full variable domain, completed using reference TRBV7-4 and TRBJ1-2, is GAGVSQSPRYKVAKRGRDVALRCDSISGHVTLYWYRQTLGQGSEVLTYSQSDAQRDKSGRPSGRFSAERPERSVSTLKIQRTEQGDSAVYLCASSPEGYTFGSGTRLTVV.

J is TRBJ1-6 and V is TRBV6-5; 8 bases are a match to TRBD1. CDR3 length equals 15 residues. Trimming at V came to 0 bases and at J to 7 bases, leaving 2 bases not matched to a gene. CDR1 is MNHEY, CDR2 SVGAGI, per germline. The CDR3 sequence is CASSYSNRGNSPLHF. The CDR3 DNA sequence: TGTGCCAGCAGTTACTCGAACAGGGGGAATTCACCCCTCCACTTT.

The J gene is TRBJ2-2, the V gene TRBV19; D is uncertain. The V end was cut by 7 bases, the J end by 4 bases, with 13 bases between. The germline V gene has CDR1 LNHDA and CDR2 SQIVND (reference sequence). The CDR3 extends over 14 amino acids. The CDR3 DNA reads as TGTGCCAGTATTAGGAGTTTCGGCACCGGGGAGCTGTTTTTT. Its translation: CASIRSFGTGELFF.

This chain connects TRBV12-3 or TRBV12-4 to TRBJ1-5; D ambiguous. V gave up 3 bases and J gave up 6 bases, with 6 bases separating them. The CDR3 spans 12 residues. In nucleotides, the CDR3 is TGTGCCAGCAGTTTTTCGAGTCAGCCCCAGCATTTT. Translation gives CASSFSSQPQHF.

The chain recombines TRBV7-3 with TRBJ1-1; D gene unclear. The CDR3 sequence is 12 residues long. Between the trimmed V and J ends, which lost 4 bases and 9 bases, there was a span of 12 bases. Per the germline V gene, CDR1 is SGHTA and CDR2 is FQGTGA. CDR3 region: CASSSRESQAFF. In nucleotides, the CDR3 is TGTGCCAGCAGCTCCCGCGAAAGCCAAGCTTTCTTT.

The chain employs TRBV28 and TRBJ1-5, with D maybe TRBD1 (6 bases). Germline assignment: CDR1 MDHEN and CDR2 SYDVKM. This CDR3 has 15 amino acids. CDR3 residues: CTSWGRRSAVQPQHF. For the CDR3, the DNA is TGTACGAGCTGGGGGCGGAGAAGCGCAGTACAGCCCCAGCATTTT.

The chain employs TRBV4-1 and TRBJ1-6; D is uncertain. Germline V CDR1 and CDR2: MGHRA, YSYEKL. The CDR3 spans 18 residues. Trimming took 1 base from V and 0 from J, leaving 13 bases between them. The CDR3 sequence: CASSQVGQKSSYNSPLHF. The CDR3 DNA is TGCGCCAGCAGCCAAGTGGGCCAGAAGAGCTCCTATAATTCACCCCTCCACTTT.

In this sample, this clone turned up a few times. The chain couples TRBV9 to TRBJ2-7; no clear D. The CDR3 totals 15 residues. The V gene lost 0 bases and the J gene lost 4 bases, with 14 bases spanning the gap. The germline V gene encodes CDR1 SGDLS and CDR2 YYNGEE. CDR3 DNA: TGTGCCAGCAGCGTAGACATGGCCCTCCGGTACGAGCAGTACTTC. Its protein is CASSVDMALRYEQYF.

This chain uses TRBV30 with TRBJ1-4; 8 bases match TRBD1. Per germline, CDR1 GTSNPN and CDR2 SVGIG (reference sequence). The J segment lost 7 bases and the V segment lost 2 bases, leaving 6 bases of the junction unmatched. CDR3 length equals 14 residues. In DNA form, the CDR3 reads TGTGCCTGGAGTTCAGGGGGCAGTGGTGAAAAACTGTTTTTT. Translation: CAWSSGGSGEKLFF.